Included here is one T cell receptor beta chain sequence, with context. This record belongs to a study of blood T cell repertoires in COVID-19. For the study at large: Acute-phase and convalescent COVID-19 samples originated in the United States, Italy and Spain. PBMCs, B-cell-depleted T cells, or T cells were the source of the cDNA or gDNA that made up the material.

This study enrolled people aged roughly 18 to 90 from approximately 25 US geographic areas. Researchers sorted participants into cohorts using their self-reported clinical history. There are 15 residues in the CDR3. With 7 bases removed from V and 3 bases from J, the gap between germline ends came to 16 bases. Germline V lookup: CDR1 SEHNR, CDR2 FQNEAQ (reference sequence). The protocol was immunoSEQ multiplex PCR, while the TCRdb copy is restricted to in-frame clones and leaves out a portion. The data show about 480,000 clones, nearly 90% seen once. The rearrangement joins TRBV7-9 to TRBJ2-1; perhaps TRBD2 as D (5 bases). Sequenced input: PBMCs or T cells enriched from blood (not recorded which). The source of this sequence is a woman younger than 35 with acute COVID-19. The CDR3 DNA reads TGTGCCAGCACCTTGGCCGGGAATAGCTACAATGAGCAGTTCTTC. Residues: CASTLAGNSYNEQFF.